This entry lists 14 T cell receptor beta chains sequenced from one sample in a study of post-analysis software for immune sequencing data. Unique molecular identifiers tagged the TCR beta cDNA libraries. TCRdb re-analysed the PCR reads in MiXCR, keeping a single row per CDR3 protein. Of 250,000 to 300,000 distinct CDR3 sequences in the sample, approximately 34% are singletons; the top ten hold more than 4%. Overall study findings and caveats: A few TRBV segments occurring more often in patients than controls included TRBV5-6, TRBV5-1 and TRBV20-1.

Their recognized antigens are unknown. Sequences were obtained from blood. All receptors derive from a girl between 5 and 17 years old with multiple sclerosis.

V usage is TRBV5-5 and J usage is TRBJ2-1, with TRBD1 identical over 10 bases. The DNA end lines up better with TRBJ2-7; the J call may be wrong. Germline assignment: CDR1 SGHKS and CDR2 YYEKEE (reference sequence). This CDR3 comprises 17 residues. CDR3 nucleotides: TGTGCCAGCAGCTCTAGATTAGGACAGGGGGGCTACAATGAGCAGTACTTC. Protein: CASSSRLGQGGYNEQYF.

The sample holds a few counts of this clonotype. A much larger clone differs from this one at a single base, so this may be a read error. The CDR3 bases are TGCGCCAGCAGCGAAGGGACTAGCGGAGGCGCTGAGCAGTACTTC. Residues: CASSEGTSGGAEQYF. The chain links TRBV5-1 to TRBJ2-7, with TRBD2 matching over 11 bases. In germline, CDR1 is SGHRS, CDR2 YFSETQ. The J segment lost 7 bases and the V segment lost 4 bases, leaving 10 bases of the junction unmatched. The CDR3 totals 15 residues.

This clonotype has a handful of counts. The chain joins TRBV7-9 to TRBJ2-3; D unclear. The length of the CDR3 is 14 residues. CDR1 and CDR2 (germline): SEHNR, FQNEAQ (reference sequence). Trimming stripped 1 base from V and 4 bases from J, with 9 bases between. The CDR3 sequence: CASSLVQLSDTQYF. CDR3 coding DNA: TGTGCCAGCAGCTTAGTTCAACTGTCAGATACGCAGTATTTT.

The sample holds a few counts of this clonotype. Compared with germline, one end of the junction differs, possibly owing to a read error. The CDR3 loop reads CASSWTGPLVSADAQYF. The CDR3 DNA sequence: TGTGCCAGCAGTTGGACGGGCCCACTAGTGAGCGCAGATGCGCAGTATTTT. The J gene is TRBJ2-3, the V gene TRBV12-3 or TRBV12-4; a weak D match, TRBD2 (5 bases). The CDR3 runs to 17 residues.

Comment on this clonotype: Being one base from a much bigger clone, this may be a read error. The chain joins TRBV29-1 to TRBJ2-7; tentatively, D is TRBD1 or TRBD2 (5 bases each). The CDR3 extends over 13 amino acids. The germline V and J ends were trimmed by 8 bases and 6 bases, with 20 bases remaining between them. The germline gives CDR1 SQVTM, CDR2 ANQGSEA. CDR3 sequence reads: CSQVRGRACEQYF. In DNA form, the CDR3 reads TGCAGCCAGGTCCGGGGCAGGGCTTGCGAGCAGTACTTC.

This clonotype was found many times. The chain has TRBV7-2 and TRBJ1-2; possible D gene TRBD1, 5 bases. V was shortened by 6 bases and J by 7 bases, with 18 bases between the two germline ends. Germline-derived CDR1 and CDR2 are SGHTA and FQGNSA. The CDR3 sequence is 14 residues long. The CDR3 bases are TGTGCCAGCAGTTTTGGGGGACGGCTTTTTGGCTACACCTTC. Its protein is CASSFGGRLFGYTF.

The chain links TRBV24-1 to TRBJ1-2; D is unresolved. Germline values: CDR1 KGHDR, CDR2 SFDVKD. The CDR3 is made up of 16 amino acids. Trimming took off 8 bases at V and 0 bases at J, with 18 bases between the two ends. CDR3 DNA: TGTGCCACCACCGCTCTCAGGCCGACGGCTAACTATGGCTACACCTTC. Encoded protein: CATTALRPTANYGYTF.

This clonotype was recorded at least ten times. Here the CDR3 reads CSARGGDFYNEQFF. Written as DNA, the CDR3 is TGCAGTGCTAGAGGGGGTGACTTCTACAATGAGCAGTTCTTC. The genes are TRBV20-1 and TRBJ2-1; no firm D call. Germline-derived CDR1 and CDR2 are DFQATT and SNEGSKA (reference sequence). Trimming shortened V by 1 base and J by 3 bases, and 10 bases separated the two germline ends. The CDR3 is 14 amino acids.

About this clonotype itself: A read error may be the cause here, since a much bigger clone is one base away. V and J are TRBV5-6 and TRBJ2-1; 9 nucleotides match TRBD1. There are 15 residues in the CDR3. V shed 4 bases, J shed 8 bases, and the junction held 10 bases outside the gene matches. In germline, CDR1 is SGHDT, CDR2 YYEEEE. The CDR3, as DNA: TGTGCCAGCAGCCAACGGGACAGGGCACCTGATGAGCAGTTCTTC. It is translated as CASSQRDRAPDEQFF.

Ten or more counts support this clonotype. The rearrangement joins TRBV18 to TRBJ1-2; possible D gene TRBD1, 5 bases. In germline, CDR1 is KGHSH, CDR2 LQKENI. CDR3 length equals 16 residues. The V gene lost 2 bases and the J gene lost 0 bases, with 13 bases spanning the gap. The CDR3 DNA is TGTGCCAGCTCACCAAGCATGGGGGTCTCTAACTATGGCTACACCTTC. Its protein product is CASSPSMGVSNYGYTF.

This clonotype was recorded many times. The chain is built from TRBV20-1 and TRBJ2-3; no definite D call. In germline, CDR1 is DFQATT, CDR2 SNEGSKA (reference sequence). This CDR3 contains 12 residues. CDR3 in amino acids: CSADGRTDTQYF. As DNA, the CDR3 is TGCAGCGCCGACGGGCGCACAGATACGCAGTATTTT.

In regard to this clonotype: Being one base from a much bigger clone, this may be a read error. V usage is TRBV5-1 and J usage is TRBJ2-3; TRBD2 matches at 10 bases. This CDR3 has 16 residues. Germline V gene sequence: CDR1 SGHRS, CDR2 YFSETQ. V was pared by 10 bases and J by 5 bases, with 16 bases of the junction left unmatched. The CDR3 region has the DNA TGCGCCGGCCTGCCCGGTAGCGGGAGGATTGAAGATACGCAGTATTTT. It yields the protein CAGLPGSGRIEDTQYF.

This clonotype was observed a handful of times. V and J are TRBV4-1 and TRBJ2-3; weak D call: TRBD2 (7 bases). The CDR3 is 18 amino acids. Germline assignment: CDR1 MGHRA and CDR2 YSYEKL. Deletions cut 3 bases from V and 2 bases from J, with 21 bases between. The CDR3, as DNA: TGCGCCAGCAGCCACCTCGGGGGGCTAGCGGCCCTCACAGATACGCAGTATTTT. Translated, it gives CASSHLGGLAALTDTQYF.

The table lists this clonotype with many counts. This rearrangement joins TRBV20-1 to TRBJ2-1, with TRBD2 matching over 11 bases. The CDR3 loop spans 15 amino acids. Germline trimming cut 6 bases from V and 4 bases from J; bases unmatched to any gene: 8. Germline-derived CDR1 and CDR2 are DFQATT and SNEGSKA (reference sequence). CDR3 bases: TGCAGTGCCCCGCTAGCGGGGGGTACTTACAATGAGCAGTTCTTC. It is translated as CSAPLAGGTYNEQFF.